Detailed here is one T cell receptor beta chain. This clone was observed once. Which antigen it targets is not known. Per-base quality was not reported, and no clone a single base away is much larger than it. Other DNA sequences in this sample translate to the same CDR3. This record comes from a study of blood T cell repertoires in COVID-19 (dated by TCRdb to 2018 to 2020). Looking at the study overall: Samples from collaborators originated in the United States, Italy and Spain and spanned both the acute and convalescent phases of COVID-19. The prospective study material was composed of cDNA or gDNA derived from T cells, B-cell-depleted T cells, or PBMCs. Subjects who had been exposed to COVID-19, were actively infected with it, or had recovered from it provided the deeply sampled blood TCRbeta repertoires that made up the dataset. The repertoires were made available in a free public database intended to serve as a resource for research on the immune response to SARS-CoV-2. The samples were drawn from the first 160 participants of the ongoing ImmuneRACE study and from some 1,300 subjects provided by 6 global collaborators. A de-identified subject ID, COVID-19 status, age in years and sex were almost always included in the sample metadata. Where available, HLA class I and class II types were taken from metadata supplied by the sample provider and were not determined by assay-based typing.

Each collaborating institution followed its own protocols to collect whole blood in K2EDTA tubes. For TCRbeta analysis, collaborators shipped samples in one of three forms: frozen whole blood, isolated PBMCs, or DNA extracted from either of those sample types. The immunoSEQ Assay, a bias-controlled multiplex PCR, was used to amplify TCRbeta CDR3 regions from genomic DNA. Per the source publication's procedure: The number of nucleated cells in each sample was estimated by amplification of reference gene primers within the assay. To quantify the absolute abundance of each unique TCRbeta CDR3 rearrangement, sequence reads were collapsed and filtered. For each sample, productive Simpson clonality was calculated as the square root of Simpson's diversity index over productive rearrangements. The source is immuneACCESS, and TCRdb retained only in-frame sequences with V and J called. Part of the clones is not carried over; for the studies checked, unresolved V genes explain less than half of this, and the remainder is unexplained. That table supplies the V and J calls and clone size; D and trimming were determined from the DNA. Within this sample are over 150,000 clones, with 90% to 95% of them counted one time only. The ten largest account for nearly 0.55% of the sample.

What the work shows at the level of the full study, not this receptor alone: How much clinical and demographic metadata was included differed by source and by participant, and the metadata was provided uncurated.

Via the germline V gene, CDR1 is KGHSH and CDR2 LQKENI. The germline V and J ends show losses of 2 bases and 3 bases respectively, and no gene match explains 0 bases of the junction. The CDR3 holds 13 amino acids from the cysteine to the phenylalanine. Only the CDR3 DNA is retained, 39 bases long and in frame from the first base. What was sequenced was peripheral blood. This chain is built from TRBV18 and TRBJ2-5; 7 nucleotides in the junction match TRBD2. The TCR sequence derives from a man aged 50-60 years with acute or convalescent COVID-19. This receptor has the CDR3 CASSPGLEETQYF. At the DNA level, the sequence is TGTGCCAGCTCACCAGGACTAGAAGAGACCCAGTACTTC. Beyond the CDR3, the reference TRBV18 and TRBJ2-5 genes provide the residues; the full variable domain reads: NAGVMQNPRHLVRRRGQEARLRCSPMKGHSHVYWYRQLPEEGLKFMVYLQKENIIDESGMPKERFSAEFPKEGPSILRIQQVVRGDSAAYFCASSPGLEETQYFGPGTRLLVL.